The present TCR beta chain was sequenced within a study of cytomegalovirus exposure and HLA in healthy donors. Study-wide results and limits: On later analysis, the bulk of CMV-associated TCR beta chains appeared to be HLA-restricted. Altogether, 150 to 200 TCR beta chains were recorded as cytomegalovirus-associated. There were some public TCRs occurring in many donors, but most TCR sequences were rare. The authors later linked a missense DCLRE1C variant to TCR beta V- and J-gene trimming.

The V gene end was trimmed by 1 base and the J gene end by 8 bases; junction bases not matched to a gene: 8. The CDR3 is 15 amino acids. The germline V gene encodes CDR1 SGHTA and CDR2 FQGNSA. As regards this clone: Its antigen is still unknown.

The PCR was carried out with 60 Vbeta primers and 13 Jbeta primers. Generated by immunoSEQ multiplex PCR, the TCRdb table keeps only in-frame clones and is missing some. The sample holds some 120,000 clones, roughly 81% seen once. The chain links TRBV7-2 to TRBJ2-1; 7 bases match TRBD2. The specimen was PBMCs. This TCR was recovered from a woman aged 25 to 45 in good health and CMV-seronegative. The CDR3 loop reads CASSLVLVAGDEQFF. CDR3 in DNA: TGTGCCAGCAGCTTAGTCTTAGTTGCGGGAGATGAGCAGTTCTTC. Full variable domain (rest looked up from reference TRBV7-2 and TRBJ2-1): GAGVSQSPSNKVTEKGKDVELRCDPISGHTALYWYRQSLGQGLEFLIYFQGNSAPDKSGLPSDRFSAERTGGSVSTLTIQRTQQEDSAVYLCASSLVLVAGDEQFFGPGTRLTVL.